What follows are 19 T cell receptor beta chains derived from one specimen sequenced in a study of T cells in Graves' hyperthyroidism and ophthalmopathy. Amplified TCR beta CDR3 regions came from RNA transcripts. First-round RT-PCR targeting the TCR CDR3 was performed with the HTBI primer set. Via MiXCR, TCRdb re-called the multiplex PCR reads, giving one row per CDR3 protein. The sample holds hundreds of thousands of distinct CDR3 sequences; roughly 14% are singletons and the top ten take approximately 25%. The sequencing sample was made of blood. These receptors were taken from a woman aged 30 to 39 with Graves' hyperthyroidism.

This clonotype occurred many times. The chain combines TRBV6-1 with TRBJ1-1; D is unresolved. V lost 6 bases, J lost 3 bases, and 5 bases lay in between. Germline CDR1 MNHNS, CDR2 SASEGT. There are 11 residues in the CDR3. The CDR3 DNA reads as TGTGCCAGCAGGGAGGACACTGAAGCTTTCTTT. As protein: CASREDTEAFF.

The rearrangement links TRBV30 to TRBJ2-4, with TRBD1 matching 7 bases. Trimming took 0 bases from V and 8 from J; bases not matched to a gene: 16. The CDR3 totals 17 residues. Looked up from germline, CDR1 is GTSNPN and CDR2 is SVGIG (reference sequence). CDR3 region: CAWSVPYLEGAQDIQYF. CDR3 DNA: TGTGCCTGGAGTGTGCCTTACCTCGAGGGGGCGCAGGACATTCAGTACTTC. Variable domain in full (rest from reference TRBV30 and TRBJ2-4): SQTIHQWPATLVQPVGSPLSLECTVEGTSNPNLYWYRQAAGRGLQLLFYSVGIGQISSEVPQNLSASRPQDRQFILSSKKLLLSDSGFYLCAWSVPYLEGAQDIQYFGAGTRLSVL.

At least ten counts were recorded for this clonotype. The chain combines TRBV11-2 with TRBJ2-5, with 8 bases identical to TRBD2. Germline V gene sequence: CDR1 SGHAT, CDR2 FQNNGV. The CDR3 is 15 residues long. Unmatched junction bases numbered 10, after V lost 6 bases and J lost 4 bases. CDR3 in amino acids: CASRVKRESRETQYF. The CDR3 coding sequence is TGTGCCAGCAGGGTAAAGCGGGAGAGTCGAGAGACCCAGTACTTC.

Worth noting for this clonotype: Relative to the germline gene, one junction end is altered; a read error may explain this. The chain combines TRBV6-2 or TRBV6-3 with TRBJ2-7; D is perhaps TRBD2 (6 bases). Per the germline V gene, CDR1 is MNHEY and CDR2 is SVGEGT. The CDR3 has 13 amino acids. The CDR3 region has the DNA TGTGCCAGCAGTACCCCGGGACTCCTATTGGGGGACTTC. Amino acid sequence: CASSTPGLLLGDF.

There are many counts of this clonotype. V and J are TRBV7-2 and TRBJ1-4, with TRBD1 matching over 11 bases. The germline V gene has CDR1 SGHTA and CDR2 FQGNSA. The J segment lost 7 bases and the V segment lost 5 bases, leaving 6 bases of the junction unmatched. The CDR3 is made up of 15 amino acids. This CDR3 reads CASSPPGTGGEKLFF. For the CDR3, the DNA is TGTGCCAGCAGCCCCCCCGGGACAGGGGGTGAAAAACTGTTTTTT.

This chain links TRBV11-3 with TRBJ2-2; no definite D call. V was clipped by 2 bases and J by 5 bases, with 6 bases between them. The germline V gene encodes CDR1 SGHNT and CDR2 YENEEA. This CDR3 is built from 13 residues. The CDR3 DNA reads TGTGCCAGCAGCTTACGTGAGACCGGGGAGCTGTTTTTT. The encoded protein is CASSLRETGELFF.

V is TRBV7-9 and J is TRBJ2-3; tentative D call: TRBD1 (5 bases). Trimming removed 7 bases at V and 1 base at J, with 12 bases between. Germline-derived CDR1 and CDR2 are SEHNR and FQNEAQ (reference sequence). The CDR3 length is 14 residues. CDR3: CASTSGWGTDTQYF. The CDR3 bases are TGTGCCAGCACCTCAGGGTGGGGCACAGATACGCAGTATTTT. Together with reference TRBV7-9 and TRBJ2-3, the CDR3 gives the full variable domain: DTGVSQNPRHKITKRGQNVTFRCDPISEHNRLYWYRQTLGQGPEFLTYFQNEAQLEKSRLLSDRFSAERPKGSFSTLEIQRTEQGDSAMYLCASTSGWGTDTQYFGPGTRLTVL.

On this clonotype itself: A much larger clone lies one base from this, so it may be a read error. This rearrangement joins TRBV18 to TRBJ2-2; 7 nucleotides align to TRBD1. CDR1 is KGHSH and CDR2 is LQKENI in the germline V gene. CDR3 length: 16 amino acids. Trimming at V came to 2 bases and at J to 0 bases, leaving 3 bases not matched to a gene. CDR3 protein: CASSPSGTANTGELFF. For the CDR3, the DNA is TGTGCCAGCTCACCATCAGGGACAGCGAACACCGGGGAGCTGTTTTTT.

This clonotype was counted between two and nine times. V gene TRBV6-1 combines with J gene TRBJ1-2; the D is unclear. Germline V CDR1 and CDR2: MNHNS, SASEGT. V was clipped by 5 bases and J by 4 bases, with 14 bases between them. This CDR3 region has 14 residues. DNA for the CDR3: TGTGCCAGCAGTATAACAAGAGGTCCCTATGGCTACACCTTC. It specifies CASSITRGPYGYTF.

A word on this clonotype: Possible read error: a much larger clone is one base away. V and J are TRBV29-1 and TRBJ2-3; TRBD1 is a possible D gene (5 bases). The CDR3 runs to 14 residues. Germline V CDR1 and CDR2: SQVTM, ANQGSEA. The chain's CDR3 is CSTLSRGPTGTQYF. DNA of the CDR3: TGCAGCACCCTTTCTCGAGGACCCACAGGTACGCAGTATTTT.

This clonotype came up many times. The chain couples TRBV28 to TRBJ2-6, with 9 bases that match TRBD2. J gave up 5 bases and V 7 bases, and 9 bases lay outside the gene matches. Per germline, CDR1 MDHEN and CDR2 SYDVKM. CDR3 length: 16 amino acids. The CDR3 bases are TGTGCCAGCAAGGAAGCGGGAGGTAGGAGGGCCAACGTCCTGACTTTC. Residues: CASKEAGGRRANVLTF.

This clonotype was counted between two and nine times. This rearrangement joins TRBV27 to TRBJ1-5; a weak D match, TRBD1 (5 bases). This CDR3 is 14 amino acids long. CDR1 MNHEY and CDR2 SMNVEV come from the germline V gene (reference sequence). Trimming cost V 7 bases and J 2 bases, with 12 bases left between them. The DNA for the CDR3 is TGTGCCAGCAAACCCGGGGGAGGCAATCAGCCCCAGCATTTT. It yields the protein CASKPGGGNQPQHF.

The J gene is TRBJ2-1, the V gene TRBV4-3; D call uncertain. CDR1 LGHNA and CDR2 YSLEER come from the germline V gene. The CDR3 is 14 amino acids. Deletions cut 1 base from V and 13 bases from J, with 17 bases between. The DNA for the CDR3 is TGCGCCAGCAGCCAAGGATTAGCCGCTGTGAAACAGTTCTTC. Its protein product is CASSQGLAAVKQFF.

This clonotype has at least ten counts. This chain joins TRBV6-1 and TRBJ2-5; D perhaps matches TRBD1 (6 bases). V lost 6 bases and J lost 2, with 10 bases in between. Germline V gene lookup returns CDR1 MNHNS and CDR2 SASEGT. The CDR3 spans 13 residues. In DNA, the CDR3 is TGTGCCAGCAGCCCTAGGGGGCAAGAGACCCAGTACTTC. Encoded protein: CASSPRGQETQYF.

This clonotype was observed a few times. The chain couples TRBV4-3 to TRBJ1-1, with D perhaps matching TRBD1 (6 bases). This CDR3 region has 14 residues. Germline CDR1 reads LGHNA; CDR2 reads YSLEER. Between the trimmed V and J ends, which lost 0 bases and 6 bases, there was a span of 11 bases. The CDR3 nucleotides are TGCGCCAGCAGCCAAGATACAGGGTCCCCTGAAGCTTTCTTT. It encodes CASSQDTGSPEAFF.

This clonotype was observed at least ten times. This chain joins TRBV7-2 and TRBJ2-3, with TRBD2 as a possible D gene (5 bases). V lost 3 bases and J lost 1, with 11 bases in between. Per germline, CDR1 SGHTA and CDR2 FQGNSA. The CDR3 covers 15 residues. The CDR3, as DNA: TGTGCCAGCAGCTTCGACTCGAGGGGCACAGATACGCAGTATTTT. Residues: CASSFDSRGTDTQYF.

This clonotype was observed a few times. The chain joins TRBV11-2 to TRBJ2-1; the D is unclear. V was cut by 5 bases and J by 15 bases, with 20 bases left in between. The CDR3 totals 13 residues. The germline V gene encodes CDR1 SGHAT and CDR2 FQNNGV. The CDR3, as DNA: TGTGCCAGCAGCGTCGCCGGGCCCCCTCCCGCGTTCTTC. This gives the protein CASSVAGPPPAFF.

This clonotype was detected ten times or more. The chain uses TRBV11-2 and TRBJ2-1; D tentatively reads TRBD1 or TRBD2 (6 bases each). Germline V gene lookup returns CDR1 SGHAT and CDR2 FQNNGV. The CDR3 is 17 residues long. Trimming removed 5 bases from V and 4 bases from J, with 21 bases in between. CDR3 in DNA: TGTGCCAGCAGCCCAGAAGGGGGGAAACCTCATTACAATGAGCAGTTCTTC. The encoded protein is CASSPEGGKPHYNEQFF. The full variable domain, rest sourced from reference TRBV11-2 and TRBJ2-1, is EAGVAQSPRYKIIEKRQSVAFWCNPISGHATLYWYQQILGQGPKLLIQFQNNGVVDDSQLPKDRFSAERLKGVDSTLKIQPAKLEDSAVYLCASSPEGGKPHYNEQFFGPGTRLTVL.

The chain uses TRBV12-3 or TRBV12-4 and TRBJ1-2; the D is unclear. This CDR3 region has 14 residues. V dropped 6 bases and J dropped 6 bases, with 17 bases sitting between them. The CDR3 is CASSTSRSSNGYTF. The CDR3 coding sequence is TGTGCCAGCAGCACCTCCAGGTCGTCTAATGGCTACACCTTC.